This T cell receptor (beta chain) was documented in a study of T cells after yellow fever vaccination. This clonotype was seen ten or more times. V lost 7 bases to trimming and J lost 2 bases; unmatched junction nucleotides: 4. The CDR3 covers 13 residues. MiXCR, applied by TCRdb to the 5' RACE reads, yields one record per CDR3 protein. The sample yields under 200,000 distinct CDR3 sequences, 6% to 7.5% seen once. The chain links TRBV12-3 or TRBV12-4 to TRBJ2-5, with 7 nucleotides matching TRBD1. The sequence was collected from a man aged 18-30 years who received the YFV17D yellow fever vaccine. The sample in question was CD4+ T cells sorted from PBMCs, obtained 5 days after the first yellow fever vaccination. As DNA, the CDR3 is TGTGCCAGCAATACGGGACAGCAAGAGACCCAGTACTTC. Translating it yields CASNTGQQETQYF.